These T cell receptor beta chains were read from a single sample in a study of regulatory T cells in long-lasting Graves disease. A single record per CDR3 protein comes from TCRdb applying MiXCR to the multiplex PCR reads. The sample yields fewer than 400,000 distinct CDR3 sequences, 18% seen once. The sequenced sample was peripheral blood mononuclear cells (PBMCs), obtained at new diagnosis, from a patient treated with antithyroid drugs. Receptors were obtained from a female donor with Graves disease. CDR3s leave out the opening cysteine and the closing phenylalanine or tryptophan. Rows give clone size only sometimes, using once, few, many, or a class for an expanded clone.

size: many; J: TRBJ2-3; V: TRBV5-1; CDR3: ASSLDSGGLTDTQY
size: many; J: TRBJ2-5; V: TRBV9; CDR3: ASSEDIQETQY
size: many; J: TRBJ1-5; V: TRBV28; CDR3: ASSLGTSVGQPQH
size: many; J: TRBJ2-7; V: TRBV29-1; CDR3: SVGGTSGRVGYEQY
size: many; J: TRBJ2-7; V: TRBV6-5; CDR3: ASSYSMTSISEQY
size: many; J: TRBJ1-5; V: TRBV7-9; CDR3: ASSLGSGQPQH
size: few; J: TRBJ1-1; V: TRBV5-1; CDR3: ASSLEKGGVLNTEAF
size: -; J: TRBJ2-1; V: TRBV29-1; CDR3: SVWGFTSGKYNEQL
size: -; J: TRBJ2-7; V: TRBV6-1; CDR3: ASTLGGIPYEQY
size: few; J: TRBJ2-3; V: TRBV24-1; CDR3: ATSDPVGLAGDAQY
size: many; J: TRBJ2-7; V: TRBV28; CDR3: ASGSLRDGNYEQY
size: many; J: TRBJ1-1; V: TRBV5-4; CDR3: ASSLEFRSEAF
size: few; J: TRBJ2-1; V: TRBV29-1; CDR3: SVPGLAGPHNREQF
size: few; J: TRBJ2-2; V: TRBV7-9; CDR3: ASRSTRRELF
size: many; J: TRBJ1-6; V: TRBV11-1; CDR3: ASSSRSGSNSPLH
size: -; J: TRBJ1-3; V: TRBV7-9; CDR3: ASSLGGAISSGNTIY
size: many; J: TRBJ1-2; V: TRBV5-1; CDR3: ASSFKNRRNGYT
size: -; J: TRBJ2-2; V: TRBV9; CDR3: ASSVLVSNTGELF
size: many; J: TRBJ2-2; V: TRBV20-1; CDR3: SARDQGTSGVYTGELF
size: many; J: TRBJ1-1; V: TRBV12-3/TRBV12-4; CDR3: ASSPPPGNTEAF
size: many; J: TRBJ2-1; V: TRBV9; CDR3: ASSVEGGGGGSKQF
size: many; J: TRBJ2-5; V: TRBV6-1; CDR3: ASIGTQY
size: many; J: TRBJ1-1; V: TRBV19; CDR3: ASSIGQPNTEAF
size: many; J: TRBJ1-1; V: TRBV2; CDR3: ASSEMVQNTEAF
size: many; J: TRBJ1-2; V: TRBV30; CDR3: AWDTGVGGYT
size: many; J: TRBJ2-2; V: TRBV11-2; CDR3: ASSPSTSGSTGELF
size: many; J: TRBJ2-1; V: TRBV6-2/TRBV6-3; CDR3: ASTTGGLAGYSAYNEQF
size: few; J: TRBJ2-1; V: TRBV19; CDR3: ASSIAGGDYNEQF
size: -; J: TRBJ2-2; V: TRBV5-1; CDR3: ASSKTGNTGELF
size: many; J: TRBJ1-3; V: TRBV30; CDR3: AWSVSGPGNTIY
size: many; J: TRBJ1-5; V: TRBV10-1; CDR3: ASSHGRNQPQH
size: many; J: TRBJ2-3; V: TRBV5-1; CDR3: ASSFGFSTDTQY
size: many; J: TRBJ1-3; V: TRBV3-1; CDR3: ASSQDPRSGNTIY
size: many; J: TRBJ1-2; V: TRBV20-1; CDR3: SARGGGQGTYGYT
size: -; J: TRBJ2-1; V: TRBV27; CDR3: ASKVTGTSGRSEQF
size: many; J: TRBJ1-1; V: TRBV12-3/TRBV12-4; CDR3: ASSLTGVYLNTEAF
size: many; J: TRBJ1-1; V: TRBV28; CDR3: ASSFPRGQGFAEAF
size: few; J: TRBJ2-2; V: TRBV10-1; CDR3: ASSAAGQGNTGELF
size: many; J: TRBJ1-2; V: TRBV27; CDR3: ASKRTGTMNYGYT
size: many; J: TRBJ2-1; V: TRBV6-5; CDR3: ASSYLGGSSYNEQF
size: -; J: TRBJ1-5; V: TRBV28; CDR3: ASSLFVEVSNQPQH
size: -; J: TRBJ2-3; V: TRBV28; CDR3: ASGGLADNTDTQY
size: few; J: TRBJ1-6; V: TRBV14; CDR3: ASSQDPIQLLRKDSPLH
size: many; J: TRBJ2-7; V: TRBV7-2; CDR3: ASSPLGSYEQY
size: many; J: TRBJ1-1; V: TRBV2; CDR3: ASSEGQRYTEAF
size: many; J: TRBJ2-1; V: TRBV20-1; CDR3: SVPTSGNDNEQF
size: -; J: TRBJ2-7; V: TRBV19; CDR3: ASGDFYEQY
size: many; J: TRBJ1-1; V: TRBV7-9; CDR3: ASSLRGKGGSMNTEAF